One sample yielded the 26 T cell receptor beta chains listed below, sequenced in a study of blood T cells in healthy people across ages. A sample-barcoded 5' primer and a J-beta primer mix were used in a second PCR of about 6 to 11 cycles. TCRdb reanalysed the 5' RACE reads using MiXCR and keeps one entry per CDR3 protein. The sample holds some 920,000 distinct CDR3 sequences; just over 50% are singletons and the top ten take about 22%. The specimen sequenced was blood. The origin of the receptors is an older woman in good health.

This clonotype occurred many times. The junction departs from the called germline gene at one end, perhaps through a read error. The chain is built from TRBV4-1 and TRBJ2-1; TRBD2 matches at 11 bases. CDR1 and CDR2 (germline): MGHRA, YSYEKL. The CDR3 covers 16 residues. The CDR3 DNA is TGTGCCAGCAGCCAGGGCGGGACTAGCGGCTACAATGAGCAGTTCTTC. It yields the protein CASSQGGTSGYNEQFF.

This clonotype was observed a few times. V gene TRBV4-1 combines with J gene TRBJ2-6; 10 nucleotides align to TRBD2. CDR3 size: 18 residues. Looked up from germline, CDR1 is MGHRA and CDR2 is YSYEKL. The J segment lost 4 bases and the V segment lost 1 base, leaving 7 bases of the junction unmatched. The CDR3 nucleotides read TGCGCCAGCAGCCAAGGGCTAGCGGGAGTTAGGGGGGCCAACGTCCTGACTTTC. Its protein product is CASSQGLAGVRGANVLTF.

The DNA for the CDR3 is TGTGCCACCGGAGCGGGACAAGAGACCCAGTACTTC. Its protein product is CATGAGQETQYF. The chain has TRBV15 and TRBJ2-5; TRBD2 matches 7 bases. The V gene end was trimmed by 8 bases and the J gene end by 2 bases; junction bases not matched to a gene: 2. The length of the CDR3 is 12 residues. CDR1 and CDR2 from the germline V gene are LNHNV and YYDKDF (reference sequence).

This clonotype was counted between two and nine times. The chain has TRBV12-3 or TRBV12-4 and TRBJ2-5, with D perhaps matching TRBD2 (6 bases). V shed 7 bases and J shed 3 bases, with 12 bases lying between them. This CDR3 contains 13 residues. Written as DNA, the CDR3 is TGTGCCAGCAAAAAAGCGGGTGAAGAGACCCAGTACTTC. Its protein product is CASKKAGEETQYF.

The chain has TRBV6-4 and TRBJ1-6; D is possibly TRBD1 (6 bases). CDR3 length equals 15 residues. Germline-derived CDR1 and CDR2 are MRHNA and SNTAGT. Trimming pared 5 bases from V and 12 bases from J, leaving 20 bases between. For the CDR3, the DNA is TGTGCCAGCAGTCCGACTCCGGGACAACTAGGACCCCTCCACTTT. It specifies CASSPTPGQLGPLHF.

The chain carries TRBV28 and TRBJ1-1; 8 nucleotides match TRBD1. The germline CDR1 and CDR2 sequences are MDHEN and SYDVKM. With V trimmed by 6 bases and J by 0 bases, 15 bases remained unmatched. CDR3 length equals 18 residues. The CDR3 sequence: CASSLRGGTGLMNTEAFF. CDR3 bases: TGTGCCAGCAGCTTAAGAGGGGGGACAGGCCTCATGAACACTGAAGCTTTCTTT. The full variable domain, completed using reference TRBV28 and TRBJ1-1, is DVKVTQSSRYLVKRTGEKVFLECVQDMDHENMFWYRQDPGLGLRLIYFSYDVKMKEKGDIPEGYSVSREKKERFSLILESASTNQTSMYLCASSLRGGTGLMNTEAFFGQGTRLTVV.

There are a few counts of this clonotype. The CDR3 is CASRDTNYNEQFF. Written as DNA, the CDR3 is TGCGCCAGCAGGGACACGAACTACAATGAGCAGTTCTTC. The V call is TRBV5-1, the J call TRBJ2-1, with D possibly being TRBD1 (5 bases). V lost 5 bases to trimming and J lost 3 bases, with 9 bases between them. The CDR3 length is 13 residues. Germline V gives CDR1 SGHRS, CDR2 YFSETQ.

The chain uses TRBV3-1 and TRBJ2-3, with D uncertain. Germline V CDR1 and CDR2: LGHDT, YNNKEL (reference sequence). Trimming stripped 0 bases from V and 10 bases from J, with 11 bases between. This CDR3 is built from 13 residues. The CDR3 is CASSQDLTESQYF. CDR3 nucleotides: TGTGCCAGCAGCCAAGATTTGACGGAGTCGCAGTATTTT.

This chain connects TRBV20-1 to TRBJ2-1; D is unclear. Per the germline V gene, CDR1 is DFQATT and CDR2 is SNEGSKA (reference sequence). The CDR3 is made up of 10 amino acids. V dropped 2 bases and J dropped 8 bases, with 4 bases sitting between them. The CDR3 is CSARSYEQFF. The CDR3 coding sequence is TGCAGTGCTAGAAGCTATGAGCAGTTCTTC.

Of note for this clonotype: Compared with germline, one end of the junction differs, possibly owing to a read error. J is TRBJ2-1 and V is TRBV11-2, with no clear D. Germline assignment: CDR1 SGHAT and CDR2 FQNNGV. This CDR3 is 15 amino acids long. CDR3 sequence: CASSSERSSYIEQFF. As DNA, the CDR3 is TGTGCCAGCAGTTCAGAGAGAAGCTCCTACATTGAGCAGTTCTTC.

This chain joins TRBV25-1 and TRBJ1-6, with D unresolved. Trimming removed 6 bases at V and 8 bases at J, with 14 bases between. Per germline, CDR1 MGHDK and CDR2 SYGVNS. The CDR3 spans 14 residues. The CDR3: CASRRIRPDSPLHF. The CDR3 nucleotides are TGTGCCAGCAGAAGAATCCGGCCCGATTCACCCCTCCACTTT. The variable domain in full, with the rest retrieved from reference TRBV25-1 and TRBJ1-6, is EADIYQTPRYLVIGTGKKITLECSQTMGHDKMYWYQQDPGMELHLIHYSYGVNSTEKGDLSSESTVSRIRTEHFPLTLESARPSHTSQYLCASRRIRPDSPLHFGNGTRLTVT.

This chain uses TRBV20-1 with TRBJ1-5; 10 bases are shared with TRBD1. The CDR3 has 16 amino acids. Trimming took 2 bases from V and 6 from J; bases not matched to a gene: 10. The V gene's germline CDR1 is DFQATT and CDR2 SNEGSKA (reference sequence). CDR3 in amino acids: CSARTDRGRRGQPQHF. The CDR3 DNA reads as TGCAGTGCTAGAACAGACAGGGGGCGACGGGGTCAGCCCCAGCATTTT.

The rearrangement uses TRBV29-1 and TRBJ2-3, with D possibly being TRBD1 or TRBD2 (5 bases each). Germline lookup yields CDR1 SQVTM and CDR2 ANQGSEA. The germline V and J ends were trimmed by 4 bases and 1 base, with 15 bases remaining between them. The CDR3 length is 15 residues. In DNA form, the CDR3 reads TGCAGCGTTGGGGTCCGGGACCGAGGCACAGATACGCAGTATTTT. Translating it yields CSVGVRDRGTDTQYF.

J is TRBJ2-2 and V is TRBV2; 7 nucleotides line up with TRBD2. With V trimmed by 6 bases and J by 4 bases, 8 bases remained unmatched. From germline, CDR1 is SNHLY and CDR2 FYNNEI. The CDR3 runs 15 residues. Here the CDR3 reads CASRSRGFGTGELFF. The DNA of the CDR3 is TGTGCCAGCAGGTCGCGGGGGTTTGGCACCGGGGAGCTGTTTTTT.

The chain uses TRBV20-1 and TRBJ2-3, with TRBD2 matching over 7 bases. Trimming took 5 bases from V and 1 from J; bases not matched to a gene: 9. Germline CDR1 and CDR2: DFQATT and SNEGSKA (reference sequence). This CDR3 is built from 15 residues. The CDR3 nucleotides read TGCAGTGCTCCCGTGGGAGGGGATGGCACAGATACGCAGTATTTT. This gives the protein CSAPVGGDGTDTQYF.

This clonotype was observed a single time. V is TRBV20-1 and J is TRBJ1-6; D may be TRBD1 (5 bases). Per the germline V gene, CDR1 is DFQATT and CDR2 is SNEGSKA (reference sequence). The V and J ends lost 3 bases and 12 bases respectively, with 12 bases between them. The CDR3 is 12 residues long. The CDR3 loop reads CSASFRDEPLHF. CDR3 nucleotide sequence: TGCAGTGCTAGTTTTAGGGACGAACCCCTCCACTTT.

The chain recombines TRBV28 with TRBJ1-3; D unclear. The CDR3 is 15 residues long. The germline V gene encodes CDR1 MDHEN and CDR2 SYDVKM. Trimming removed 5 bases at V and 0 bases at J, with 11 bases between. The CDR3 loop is CASSPLETSGNTIYF. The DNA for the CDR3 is TGTGCCAGCAGTCCGTTAGAAACCTCTGGAAACACCATATATTTT.

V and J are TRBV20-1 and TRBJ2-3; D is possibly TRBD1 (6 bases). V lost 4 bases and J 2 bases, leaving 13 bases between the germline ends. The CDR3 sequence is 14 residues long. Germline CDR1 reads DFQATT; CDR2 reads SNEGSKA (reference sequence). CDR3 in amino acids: CSATRGPATDTQYF. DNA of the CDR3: TGCAGTGCTACCAGGGGACCAGCCACAGATACGCAGTATTTT.

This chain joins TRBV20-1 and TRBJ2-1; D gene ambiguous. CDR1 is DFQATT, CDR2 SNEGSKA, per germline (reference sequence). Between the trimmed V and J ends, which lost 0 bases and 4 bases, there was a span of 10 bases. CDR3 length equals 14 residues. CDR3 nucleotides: TGCAGTGCTAGAGATATCCTGGTTTACAATGAGCAGTTCTTC. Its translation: CSARDILVYNEQFF.

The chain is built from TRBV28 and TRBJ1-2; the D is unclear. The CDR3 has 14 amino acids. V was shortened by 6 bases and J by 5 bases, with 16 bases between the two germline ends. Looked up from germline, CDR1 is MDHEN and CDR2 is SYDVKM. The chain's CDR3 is CASSPISLGYGYTF. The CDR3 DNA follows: TGTGCCAGCAGCCCCATCTCCTTAGGTTATGGCTACACCTTC.

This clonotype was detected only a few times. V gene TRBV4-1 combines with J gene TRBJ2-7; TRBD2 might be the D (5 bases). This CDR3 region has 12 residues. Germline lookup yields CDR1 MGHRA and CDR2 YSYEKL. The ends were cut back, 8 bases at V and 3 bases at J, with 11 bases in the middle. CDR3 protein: CASERSGYEQYF. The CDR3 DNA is TGCGCCAGCGAACGGAGCGGCTACGAGCAGTACTTC.

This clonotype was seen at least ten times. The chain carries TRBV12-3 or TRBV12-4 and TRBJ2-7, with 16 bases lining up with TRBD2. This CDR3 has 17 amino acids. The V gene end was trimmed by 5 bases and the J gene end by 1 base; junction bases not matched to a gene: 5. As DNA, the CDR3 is TGTGCCAGCAGTCCCACGGGACTAGCGGGAGGGTCCTACGAGCAGTACTTC. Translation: CASSPTGLAGGSYEQYF.

The CDR3 is CASSFLHAQYF. CDR3 in DNA: TGTGCCAGCAGTTTTCTTCACGCGCAGTATTTT. This chain links TRBV27 with TRBJ2-3; the D is unclear. This CDR3 has 11 residues. Germline-derived CDR1 and CDR2 are MNHEY and SMNVEV (reference sequence). The germline V and J ends were trimmed by 3 bases and 10 bases, with 8 bases remaining between them.

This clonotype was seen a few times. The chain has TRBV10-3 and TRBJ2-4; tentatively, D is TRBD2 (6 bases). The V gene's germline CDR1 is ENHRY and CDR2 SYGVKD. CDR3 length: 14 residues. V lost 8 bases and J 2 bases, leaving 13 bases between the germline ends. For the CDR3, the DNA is TGTGCCATCGGGCTGGAGGGTTCCAAAAACATTCAGTACTTC. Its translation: CAIGLEGSKNIQYF.

The CDR3 is CASSEGTRGYEQYF. DNA of the CDR3: TGTGCCAGCAGTGAAGGTACCCGGGGCTACGAGCAGTACTTC. V gene TRBV2 combines with J gene TRBJ2-7; TRBD2 is a possible D gene (5 bases). CDR1 and CDR2 from the germline V gene are SNHLY and FYNNEI. The CDR3 consists of 14 residues. Trimming pared 1 base from V and 3 bases from J, leaving 10 bases between.

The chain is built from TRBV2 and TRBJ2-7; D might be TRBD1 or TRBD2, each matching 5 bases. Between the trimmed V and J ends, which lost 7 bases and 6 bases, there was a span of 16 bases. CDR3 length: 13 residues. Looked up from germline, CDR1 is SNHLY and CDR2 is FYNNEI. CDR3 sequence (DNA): TGTGCCAGCATCAGTAGGGGAGTGGGCGAGCAGTACTTC. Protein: CASISRGVGEQYF.